This passage covers 15 T cell receptor beta chains from one sample sequenced in a study of early T cells in non-severe SARS-CoV-2 infection. Via MiXCR, TCRdb re-called the 5' RACE reads, giving one row per CDR3 protein. The sample shows about 83,000 distinct CDR3 sequences, 9% to 15% of them seen only once. Sequencing used whole blood. Receptors were obtained from an adult who was a healthcare worker with PCR-confirmed SARS-CoV-2 infection or an uninfected control (not recorded which).

The chain has TRBV29-1 and TRBJ1-4, with D unresolved. CDR1 is SQVTM, CDR2 ANQGSEA, per germline. This CDR3 is 11 amino acids long. Trimming removed 4 bases from V and 8 bases from J, with 8 bases in between. This CDR3 reads CSVGLGEKLFF. The CDR3 coding sequence is TGCAGCGTTGGACTGGGGGAAAAACTGTTTTTT.

This clonotype was seen more than once but under ten times. Here the CDR3 reads CASSRHPGTGGYEQYF. The CDR3 DNA follows: TGTGCCAGCAGCCGCCACCCGGGCACAGGGGGCTACGAGCAGTACTTC. The V gene is TRBV3-1, the J gene TRBJ2-7, with TRBD1 matching 8 bases. V gave up 4 bases and J gave up 3 bases; unmatched junction bases: 11. The germline CDR1 and CDR2 sequences are LGHDT and YNNKEL (reference sequence). This CDR3 is 16 amino acids long.

The V and J genes are TRBV12-3 or TRBV12-4 and TRBJ2-1, with D possibly matching TRBD2 (5 bases). V was cut by 7 bases and J by 6 bases, with 16 bases left in between. The CDR3 consists of 14 residues. This chain's CDR3 is CASTLGGPINEQFF. The DNA of the CDR3 is TGTGCCAGCACCCTTGGAGGACCCATCAATGAGCAGTTCTTC.

This clonotype has just a few counts. The chain links TRBV2 to TRBJ2-1; possibly TRBD2 for D (6 bases). V lost 7 bases and J lost 5, with 15 bases in between. The CDR3 spans 14 residues. Germline lookup yields CDR1 SNHLY and CDR2 FYNNEI. The CDR3 nucleotides read TGTGCCAGCACGTTCGGGGAGGCGAACAATGAGCAGTTCTTC. Protein product: CASTFGEANNEQFF.

The V and J genes are TRBV20-1 and TRBJ1-1, with 8 bases aligning to TRBD1. CDR1 and CDR2 (germline): DFQATT, SNEGSKA (reference sequence). J was trimmed by 5 bases and V by 5 bases; bases with no gene match: 4. The CDR3 has 12 amino acids. The CDR3 DNA follows: TGCAGTGCTTCCGGGACAGGAACTGAAGCTTTCTTT. It codes for CSASGTGTEAFF.

This clonotype has at least ten counts. The chain combines TRBV4-3 with TRBJ1-1; tentative D call: TRBD1 (5 bases). Trimming stripped 5 bases from V and 1 base from J, with 11 bases between. The CDR3 has 14 residues. CDR1 is LGHNA and CDR2 is YSLEER in the germline V gene. CDR3 sequence reads: CASSKRQRNTEAFF. CDR3 nucleotide sequence: TGCGCCAGCAGCAAGCGACAGAGGAACACTGAAGCTTTCTTT.

The rearrangement links TRBV20-1 to TRBJ2-7; TRBD2 is a possible D gene (5 bases). The CDR3 loop spans 14 amino acids. The germline gives CDR1 DFQATT, CDR2 SNEGSKA (reference sequence). Between the trimmed V and J ends, which lost 1 base and 0 bases, there was a span of 10 bases. CDR3 nucleotide sequence: TGCAGTGCTAGAGGTACTAGGAGCTCCTACGAGCAGTACTTC. Translated: CSARGTRSSYEQYF.

This clonotype was counted a few times. The rearrangement links TRBV7-6 to TRBJ2-6; possible D gene TRBD2, 5 bases. Germline CDR1 SGHVS, CDR2 FNYEAQ. The V gene lost 1 base and the J gene lost 4 bases, with 11 bases spanning the gap. CDR3 length: 16 residues. CDR3 loop: CASSLVAGSGANVLTF. The CDR3 DNA sequence: TGTGCCAGCAGCTTAGTGGCGGGTAGCGGGGCCAACGTCCTGACTTTC.

V gene TRBV11-2 combines with J gene TRBJ1-1; 7 bases fit TRBD1. V lost 5 bases, J lost 0 bases, and 6 bases stayed unmatched. The germline V gene has CDR1 SGHAT and CDR2 FQNNGV. The CDR3 totals 15 residues. The CDR3 here is CASSITGDMNTEAFF. The CDR3 DNA sequence: TGTGCCAGCAGCATTACAGGGGACATGAACACTGAAGCTTTCTTT.

J is TRBJ1-1 and V is TRBV20-1; 10 bases fit TRBD1. The V gene end was trimmed by 1 base and the J gene end by 0 bases; junction bases not matched to a gene: 11. Germline-derived CDR1 and CDR2 are DFQATT and SNEGSKA (reference sequence). The CDR3 runs 18 residues. The CDR3 bases are TGCAGTGCTAGAGGCGCACCGGGACAGGGGTTAATGAACACTGAAGCTTTCTTT. It is translated as CSARGAPGQGLMNTEAFF.

This clonotype has more than one count but fewer than ten. The chain links TRBV6-5 to TRBJ1-1; D ambiguous. Germline V gene lookup returns CDR1 MNHEY and CDR2 SVGAGI. The CDR3 length is 16 residues. V shed 1 base and J shed 4 bases, with 16 bases lying between them. The CDR3 here is CASSYFPAGIITEAFF. CDR3 sequence (DNA): TGTGCCAGCAGTTACTTCCCCGCAGGCATTATCACTGAAGCTTTCTTT.

This clonotype came up a few times. This rearrangement joins TRBV29-1 to TRBJ2-7; 7 nucleotides match TRBD2. V was clipped by 4 bases and J by 0 bases; unmatched bases: 9. The germline V gene encodes CDR1 SQVTM and CDR2 ANQGSEA. CDR3 length equals 15 residues. The CDR3 reads CSVVGTTRSSYEQYF. The CDR3 region has the DNA TGCAGCGTTGTAGGGACTACGCGGAGCTCCTACGAGCAGTACTTC.

This clonotype was detected only a few times. V is TRBV11-2 and J is TRBJ2-7; 7 bases line up with TRBD1. With V trimmed by 4 bases and J by 0 bases, 3 bases remained unmatched. The CDR3 sequence is 14 residues long. Germline V CDR1 and CDR2: SGHAT, FQNNGV. CDR3 amino acids: CASSSDRSSYEQYF. CDR3 nucleotides: TGTGCCAGCAGCTCGGACAGGAGCTCCTACGAGCAGTACTTC.

This clonotype was detected only a few times. The V call is TRBV7-8, the J call TRBJ1-5; D is perhaps TRBD1 (5 bases). The CDR3 covers 14 residues. Trimming pared 3 bases from V and 5 bases from J, leaving 11 bases between. Germline V gene data show CDR1 as SGHVS and CDR2 as FQNEAQ. This CDR3 reads CASSFRRGDQPQHF. The CDR3 nucleotides are TGTGCCAGCAGCTTTAGGCGGGGGGATCAGCCCCAGCATTTT.

The J gene is TRBJ1-6, the V gene TRBV4-2, with a possible D match to TRBD1 (5 bases). CDR1 LGHNA and CDR2 YNFKEQ come from the germline V gene. This CDR3 has 14 residues. The V gene lost 7 bases and the J gene lost 7 bases, with 14 bases spanning the gap. Here the CDR3 reads CASTNLWGNSPLHF. The CDR3 DNA reads as TGTGCCAGCACAAATTTATGGGGGAATTCACCCCTCCACTTT.